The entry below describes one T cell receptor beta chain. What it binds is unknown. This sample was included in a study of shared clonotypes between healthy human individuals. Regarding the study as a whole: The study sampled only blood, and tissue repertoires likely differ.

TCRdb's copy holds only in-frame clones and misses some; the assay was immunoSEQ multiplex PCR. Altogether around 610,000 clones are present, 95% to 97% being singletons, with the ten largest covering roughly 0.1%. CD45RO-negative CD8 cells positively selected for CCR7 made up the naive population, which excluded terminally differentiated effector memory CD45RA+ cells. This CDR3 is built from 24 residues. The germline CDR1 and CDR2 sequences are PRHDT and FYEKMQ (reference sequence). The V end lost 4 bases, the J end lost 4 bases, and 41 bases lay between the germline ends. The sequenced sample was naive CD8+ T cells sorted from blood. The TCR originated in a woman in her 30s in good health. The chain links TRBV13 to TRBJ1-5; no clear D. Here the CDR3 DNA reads TGTGCCAGCAGCTCCCCCCACCTAATAGCCTCACTTACTGGCACCTACGGACTTAATCAGCCCCAGCATTTT. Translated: CASSSPHLIASLTGTYGLNQPQHF. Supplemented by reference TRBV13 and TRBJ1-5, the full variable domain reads AAGVIQSPRHLIKEKRETATLKCYPIPRHDTVYWYQQGPGQDPQFLISFYEKMQSDKGSIPDRFSAQQFSDYHSELNMSSLELGDSALYFCASSSPHLIASLTGTYGLNQPQHFGDGTRLSIL.